Below, 3 T cell receptor beta chains from the same sample are listed, as sequenced in a study of cytomegalovirus exposure and HLA in healthy donors. PCR employed 60 Vbeta and 13 Jbeta primers. Some clones are missing from TCRdb's copy, which holds only in-frame ones; the method was immunoSEQ multiplex PCR. This sample has 110,000 to 150,000 clones, with about 75% found just once. Sequenced sample: PBMCs. These TCRs come from a man aged 18 to 35 in good health and CMV-seronegative.

This chain joins TRBV6-1 and TRBJ2-7; TRBD1 might be the D (6 bases). Trimming pared 10 bases from V and 4 bases from J, leaving 17 bases between. The CDR3 has 13 amino acids. Germline CDR1 and CDR2: MNHNS and SASEGT. The CDR3 DNA follows: TGTGCCACCACGACAGGTTCTGTTTACGAGCAGTACTTC. Its translation is CATTTGSVYEQYF.

This chain's CDR3 is CASSLKGTASSTDTQYF. The CDR3 DNA is TGTGCCAGCAGCCTAAAAGGGACTGCCTCTAGCACAGATACGCAGTATTTT. The chain carries TRBV4-2 and TRBJ2-3; D is perhaps TRBD2 (6 bases). CDR3 length equals 17 residues. The V and J ends lost 4 bases and 0 bases respectively, with 17 bases between them. Germline CDR1 is LGHNA and CDR2 is YNFKEQ.

V is TRBV2 and J is TRBJ1-4; TRBD1 might be the D (5 bases). Germline CDR1 is SNHLY and CDR2 is FYNNEI. V lost 2 bases, J lost 3 bases, and 10 bases lay in between. CDR3 length: 15 residues. For the CDR3, the DNA is TGTGCCAGCAGTGAATCGGGAGGGGCTAATGAAAAACTGTTTTTT. Amino acid sequence: CASSESGGANEKLFF.